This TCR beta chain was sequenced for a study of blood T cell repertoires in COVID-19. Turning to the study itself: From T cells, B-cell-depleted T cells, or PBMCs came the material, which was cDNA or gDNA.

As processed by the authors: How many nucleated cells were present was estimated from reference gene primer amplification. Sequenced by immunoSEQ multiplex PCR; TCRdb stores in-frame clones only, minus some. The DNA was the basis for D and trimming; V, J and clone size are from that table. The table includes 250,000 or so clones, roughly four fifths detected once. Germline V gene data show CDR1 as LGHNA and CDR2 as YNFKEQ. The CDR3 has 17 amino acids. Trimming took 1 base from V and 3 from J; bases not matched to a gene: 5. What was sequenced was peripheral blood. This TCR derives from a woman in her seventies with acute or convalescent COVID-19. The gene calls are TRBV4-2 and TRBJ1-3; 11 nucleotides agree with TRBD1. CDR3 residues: CASSQVSGTGGGNTIYF. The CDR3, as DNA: TGTGCCAGCAGCCAAGTTTCCGGGACAGGGGGTGGAAACACCATATATTTT.